Below, 26 T cell receptor beta chains from the same sample are listed, as sequenced in a study of blood T cell repertoires in COVID-19. Assay: immunoSEQ multiplex PCR; the TCRdb copy retains only in-frame clones and omits some. The sample records a few hundred thousand clones, 88% being singletons. Sequencing was done on a sample of PBMCs or T cells enriched from blood (not recorded which). The receptors shown here come from a woman between 40 and 50 years old who had recovered from COVID-19.

The rearrangement uses TRBV19 and TRBJ2-7, with 12 bases matching TRBD2. V was clipped by 5 bases and J by 0 bases; unmatched bases: 2. Germline V gene data show CDR1 as LNHDA and CDR2 as SQIVND (reference sequence). CDR3 length: 15 amino acids. The CDR3 reads CASSPTSGSSYEQYF. DNA of the CDR3: TGTGCCAGTAGTCCGACTAGCGGGAGCTCCTACGAGCAGTACTTC.

The V gene is TRBV15, the J gene TRBJ2-7, with D perhaps TRBD1 (6 bases). V lost 0 bases, J lost 5 bases, and 11 bases lay in between. The CDR3 spans 14 residues. Looked up from germline, CDR1 is LNHNV and CDR2 is YYDKDF (reference sequence). The CDR3 spells CATSREDRRDEQYF. The DNA for the CDR3 is TGTGCCACCAGCAGAGAAGACAGGAGAGACGAGCAGTACTTC.

The chain employs TRBV6-5 and TRBJ2-2; the D is unclear. Germline lookup yields CDR1 MNHEY and CDR2 SVGAGI. V was shortened by 9 bases and J by 3 bases, with 5 bases between the two germline ends. The CDR3 consists of 11 residues. The CDR3 DNA follows: TGTGCCAGTGGCCACACCGGGGAGCTGTTTTTT. This gives the protein CASGHTGELFF.

The chain recombines TRBV5-4 with TRBJ2-1; a weak D match, TRBD2 (6 bases). Between the trimmed V and J ends, which lost 3 bases and 4 bases, there was a span of 11 bases. Germline V lookup: CDR1 SGHNT, CDR2 YYREEE (reference sequence). The CDR3 length is 14 residues. The DNA for the CDR3 is TGTGCCAGCAGCTCGGGACTTGAATACAATGAGCAGTTCTTC. Translated, it gives CASSSGLEYNEQFF.

In DNA, the CDR3 is TGTGCCTGGAGGGGGGCGACCAAGGATCGGTTCTTC. This codes for CAWRGATKDRFF. This chain uses TRBV30 with TRBJ2-1, with D perhaps matching TRBD1 (6 bases). The germline V gene encodes CDR1 GTSNPN and CDR2 SVGIG (reference sequence). V was clipped by 3 bases and J by 15 bases, with 18 bases between them. This CDR3 comprises 12 residues. The full variable domain, rest sourced from reference TRBV30 and TRBJ2-1, is SQTIHQWPATLVQPVGSPLSLECTVEGTSNPNLYWYRQAAGRGLQLLFYSVGIGQISSEVPQNLSASRPQDRQFILSSKKLLLSDSGFYLCAWRGATKDRFFGPGTRLTVL.

The chain recombines TRBV12-3 or TRBV12-4 with TRBJ1-2; TRBD1 is a possible D gene (6 bases). This CDR3 comprises 11 residues. Trimming left V 6 bases short and J 11 bases short, with 13 bases between. CDR3 sequence: CASSSDRRYTF. DNA of the CDR3: TGTGCCAGCAGCTCGGACAGACGATACACCTTC.

The chain recombines TRBV5-1 with TRBJ1-3; TRBD1 is a possible D gene (5 bases). CDR3 length: 14 residues. Trimming took 5 bases from V and 4 from J, leaving 13 bases between them. Germline V gene data show CDR1 as SGHRS and CDR2 as YFSETQ. The CDR3 here is CASRAGGDGNTIYF. CDR3 DNA: TGCGCCAGCAGAGCCGGGGGGGACGGAAACACCATATATTTT.

The rearrangement joins TRBV5-1 to TRBJ2-2; 14 bases agree with TRBD2. V lost 3 bases to trimming and J lost 7 bases; unmatched junction nucleotides: 8. The CDR3 sequence is 17 residues long. CDR1 and CDR2 from the germline V gene are SGHRS and YFSETQ. For the CDR3, the DNA is TGCGCCAGCAGCTCCGGGACTAGCGGGAGAAATAACGGGGAGCTGTTTTTT. This gives the protein CASSSGTSGRNNGELFF.

This clone was found once. This rearrangement joins TRBV30 to TRBJ2-2, with 7 bases lining up with TRBD1. V trimming: 7 bases; J trimming: 3 bases; junction bases outside the gene matches: 11. CDR1 GTSNPN and CDR2 SVGIG come from the germline V gene (reference sequence). This CDR3 comprises 15 residues. The CDR3 DNA follows: TGTGCCTCCCCTCGCCGGGACAGAGACACCGGGGAGCTGTTTTTT. Translating it yields CASPRRDRDTGELFF.

V gene TRBV21-1 combines with J gene TRBJ1-2. TRBV21-1 constitutes a pseudogene. The CDR3 has 15 amino acids. The CDR3 bases are TGTGCCAGCAGCAAAGCGTACCGGGTCCGACGAGGCTACACCTTC. This gives the protein CASSKAYRVRRGYTF.

This clone was detected only once. V and J are TRBV4-3 and TRBJ2-7, with a weak D call TRBD2 (5 bases). V was shortened by 0 bases and J by 6 bases, with 15 bases between the two germline ends. CDR3 length: 15 residues. Germline CDR1 and CDR2: LGHNA and YSLEER. The CDR3 region has the DNA TGCGCCAGCAGCCAAGAGACTACTTACCTGGGCGAGCAGTACTTC. Protein product: CASSQETTYLGEQYF.

The chain has TRBV30 and TRBJ1-6, with 7 nucleotides matching TRBD1. The CDR3 extends over 13 amino acids. Looked up from germline, CDR1 is GTSNPN and CDR2 is SVGIG (reference sequence). V lost 8 bases, J lost 5 bases, and 6 bases stayed unmatched. The CDR3 coding sequence is TGTGCCGGGTACAGGGGAAATAATTCACCCCTCCACTTT. Translating gives CAGYRGNNSPLHF.

The chain joins TRBV5-1 to TRBJ2-3; possible D gene TRBD2, 6 bases. The CDR3 extends over 16 amino acids. Germline CDR1 SGHRS, CDR2 YFSETQ. Trimming took 4 bases from V and 2 from J, leaving 17 bases between them. The CDR3 reads CASSPHETRYTDTQYF. Written as DNA, the CDR3 is TGCGCCAGCAGCCCTCATGAGACTAGATACACAGATACGCAGTATTTT. The full variable domain, rest sourced from reference TRBV5-1 and TRBJ2-3, is KAGVTQTPRYLIKTRGQQVTLSCSPISGHRSVSWYQQTPGQGLQFLFEYFSETQRNKGNFPGRFSGRQFSNSRSEMNVSTLELGDSALYLCASSPHETRYTDTQYFGPGTRLTVL.

The chain links TRBV3-1 (or the pseudogene TRBV3-2) to TRBJ2-7, with a weak D call TRBD2 (6 bases). The germline V gene has CDR1 LGHDT and CDR2 YNNKEL (reference sequence). The CDR3 totals 15 residues. Trimming shortened V by 0 bases and J by 4 bases, and 13 bases separated the two germline ends. This chain's CDR3 is CASSQEGGWGYEQYF. In nucleotides, the CDR3 is TGTGCCAGCAGCCAAGAGGGGGGATGGGGGTACGAGCAGTACTTC.

The chain employs TRBV7-9 and TRBJ2-7; TRBD1 might be the D (6 bases). Trimming left V 5 bases short and J 1 base short, with 15 bases between. This CDR3 contains 15 residues. Germline lookup yields CDR1 SEHNR and CDR2 FQNEAQ (reference sequence). The CDR3 nucleotides read TGTGCCAGCAGCCCGGTTGGTCAGGGGTCCTACGAGCAGTACTTC. Its protein product is CASSPVGQGSYEQYF.

The chain links TRBV6-5 to TRBJ1-5; unclear D gene. Trimming took off 6 bases at V and 0 bases at J, with 9 bases between the two ends. The germline gives CDR1 MNHEY, CDR2 SVGAGI. The CDR3 extends over 14 amino acids. Here the CDR3 reads CASSPRSSNQPQHF. In nucleotides, the CDR3 is TGTGCCAGCAGCCCAAGGAGTAGCAATCAGCCCCAGCATTTT.

This chain connects TRBV3-1 (or the pseudogene TRBV3-2) to TRBJ2-2; TRBD2 matches at 7 bases. This CDR3 contains 11 residues. V lost 11 bases to trimming and J lost 6 bases; unmatched junction nucleotides: 3. CDR1 is LGHDT, CDR2 YNNKEL, per germline (reference sequence). DNA of the CDR3: TGTGCCTACGGGGGGTCCGGGGAGCTGTTTTTT. It yields the protein CAYGGSGELFF.

This chain uses TRBV9 with TRBJ2-7, with D possibly being TRBD2 (7 bases). CDR1 is SGDLS and CDR2 is YYNGEE in the germline V gene. This CDR3 has 14 residues. V shed 4 bases and J shed 6 bases, with 17 bases lying between them. As DNA, the CDR3 is TGTGCCAGCAGCCCAGGAGGGGGAGGGGGCGAGCAGTACTTC. Translating gives CASSPGGGGGEQYF.

The chain employs TRBV5-1 and TRBJ2-2; the D is unclear. The length of the CDR3 is 13 residues. The V gene lost 0 bases and the J gene lost 6 bases, with 6 bases spanning the gap. Germline-derived CDR1 and CDR2 are SGHRS and YFSETQ. CDR3 sequence (DNA): TGCGCCAGCAGCTTGGTCGAGGCCGGGGAGCTGTTTTTT. Protein: CASSLVEAGELFF. The variable domain in full, with the rest retrieved from reference TRBV5-1 and TRBJ2-2, is KAGVTQTPRYLIKTRGQQVTLSCSPISGHRSVSWYQQTPGQGLQFLFEYFSETQRNKGNFPGRFSGRQFSNSRSEMNVSTLELGDSALYLCASSLVEAGELFFGEGSRLTVL.

This clone was counted between two and nine times. V usage is TRBV19 and J usage is TRBJ1-5; the D is unclear. The germline V and J ends were trimmed by 2 bases and 5 bases, with 13 bases remaining between them. The CDR3 contains 15 residues. Germline-derived CDR1 and CDR2 are LNHDA and SQIVND (reference sequence). The CDR3 DNA is TGTGCCAGTAGTATAAGCGAGGCGGGCTATCAGCCCCAGCATTTT. Its protein product is CASSISEAGYQPQHF. The variable domain in full, completed from reference TRBV19 and TRBJ1-5, reads DGGITQSPKYLFRKEGQNVTLSCEQNLNHDAMYWYRQDPGQGLRLIYYSQIVNDFQKGDIAEGYSVSREKKESFPLTVTSAQKNPTAFYLCASSISEAGYQPQHFGDGTRLSIL.

J is TRBJ2-6 and V is TRBV4-3; weak D call: TRBD1 (6 bases). The CDR3 contains 16 residues. CDR1 is LGHNA, CDR2 YSLEER, per germline. V lost 1 base and J 2 bases, leaving 9 bases between the germline ends. The CDR3 spells CASSQGNRAGANVLTF. Written as DNA, the CDR3 is TGCGCCAGCAGCCAAGGTAACAGGGCTGGGGCCAACGTCCTGACTTTC.

The J gene is TRBJ1-4, the V gene TRBV19; possibly TRBD1 for D (6 bases). The CDR3 contains 17 residues. From germline, CDR1 is LNHDA and CDR2 SQIVND (reference sequence). V shed 4 bases and J shed 0 bases, with 15 bases lying between them. The CDR3 is CASSRKRDTATNEKLFF. Written as DNA, the CDR3 is TGTGCCAGTAGTAGAAAACGGGACACCGCAACTAATGAAAAACTGTTTTTT.

This clone was recorded only once. This chain links TRBV6-2 or TRBV6-3 with TRBJ2-2; D ambiguous. The CDR3 sequence is 16 residues long. V lost 4 bases to trimming and J lost 1 base, with 13 bases between them. In germline, CDR1 is MNHEY, CDR2 SVGEGT. The CDR3 coding sequence is TGTGCCAGCAGTTCGATCTCCGTAGAGAACACCGGGGAGCTGTTTTTT. Translation: CASSSISVENTGELFF.

The V call is TRBV5-6, the J call TRBJ1-4; 7 bases align to TRBD1. This CDR3 has 15 residues. Germline loops: CDR1 SGHDT, CDR2 YYEEEE. Trimming cost V 5 bases and J 6 bases; bases outside gene matches: 10. CDR3 DNA: TGTGCCAGCAGTCCCGGGACAGAGTCTTATGAAAAACTGTTTTTT. It translates to CASSPGTESYEKLFF.

The rearrangement links TRBV4-3 to TRBJ2-5; 9 bases match TRBD1. The length of the CDR3 is 17 residues. Per germline, CDR1 LGHNA and CDR2 YSLEER. The ends lost 0 bases at V and 5 bases at J; junction bases unmatched: 10. The DNA for the CDR3 is TGCGCCAGCAGCCAAGATACTGCAACAGGGGGCGGGGAGACCCAGTACTTC. As protein: CASSQDTATGGGETQYF.

The chain is built from TRBV11-2 and TRBJ2-7; 7 bases agree with TRBD2. Germline CDR1 and CDR2: SGHAT and FQNNGV. This CDR3 has 14 amino acids. With V trimmed by 3 bases and J by 5 bases, 7 bases remained unmatched. The CDR3 coding sequence is TGTGCCAGCAGCTTCCTGACTAGCCCGGACGAGCAGTACTTC. It translates to CASSFLTSPDEQYF.